Listed here are 22 T cell receptor beta chains from one sample, sequenced in a study of blood T cell repertoires in COVID-19. Measured with immunoSEQ multiplex PCR; TCRdb has only the in-frame clones, and not every one. The table includes roughly 250,000 clones, 80% to 90% detected once. Sequences were obtained from peripheral blood. The receptor source for this set is a woman aged 40 to 50 with acute or convalescent COVID-19.

This clone was counted ten times or more. The J gene is TRBJ1-5, the V gene TRBV18; TRBD1 matches at 8 bases. The CDR3 has 16 residues. Germline values: CDR1 KGHSH, CDR2 LQKENI. With 1 base clipped from V and 4 bases from J, the junction kept 6 bases outside the gene matches. DNA of the CDR3: TGTGCCAGCTCACCACAGAACGACAGGGGTAATCAGCCCCAGCATTTT. It encodes CASSPQNDRGNQPQHF.

This clone was picked up one time. V and J are TRBV5-1 and TRBJ2-7; TRBD2 might be the D (5 bases). Between the trimmed V and J ends, which lost 0 bases and 2 bases, there was a span of 9 bases. CDR1 is SGHRS, CDR2 YFSETQ, per germline. The CDR3 contains 14 residues. DNA of the CDR3: TGCGCCAGCAGCTTGGAGGCGGGTCCCTACGAGCAGTACGTC. Amino acid sequence: CASSLEAGPYEQYV.

This rearrangement joins TRBV5-7 to TRBJ2-4; maybe TRBD2 (7 bases). TRBV5-7 is an ORF; its function is uncertain. The V end lost 0 bases, the J end lost 2 bases, and 21 bases lay between the germline ends. CDR3 length: 19 residues. Here the CDR3 reads CASSLEEGEWEGTKNIQYF. CDR3 bases: TGTGCCAGCAGCTTGGAGGAGGGGGAGTGGGAGGGAACCAAAAACATTCAGTACTTC.

The chain recombines TRBV7-2 with TRBJ2-2, with 8 bases that match TRBD1. The germline gives CDR1 SGHTA, CDR2 FQGNSA. The CDR3 is 17 residues long. The trim removed 2 bases at V and 3 bases at J, leaving 8 bases unmatched. CDR3 nucleotide sequence: TGTGCCAGCAGCTTACGTCCTCAGGGGGCGGACACCGGGGAGCTGTTTTTT. This codes for CASSLRPQGADTGELFF.

The rearrangement uses TRBV5-1 and TRBJ2-1; a weak D match, TRBD1 (7 bases). Germline CDR1 is SGHRS and CDR2 is YFSETQ. The CDR3 length is 15 residues. V was pared by 4 bases and J by 5 bases, with 16 bases between. CDR3 coding DNA: TGCGCCAGCAGCGGAGGGGACAGCTTACACAATGAGCAGTTCTTC. It yields the protein CASSGGDSLHNEQFF.

The chain is built from TRBV6-5 and TRBJ1-1, with D unresolved. Trimming stripped 2 bases from V and 1 base from J, with 11 bases between. CDR1 and CDR2 (germline): MNHEY, SVGAGI. CDR3 size: 15 residues. For the CDR3, the DNA is TGTGCCAGCAGTTACACAATTGCAGGGAACACTGAAGCTTTCTTT. Translated: CASSYTIAGNTEAFF.

The chain combines TRBV21-1 with TRBJ2-7; TRBD2 is taken as the D call from the table, unchecked against the DNA. TRBV21-1 is a documented pseudogene. The CDR3 consists of 15 residues. The CDR3 is CASSMRGTPPYEQYV. As DNA, the CDR3 is TGTGCCAGCAGCATGCGGGGGACCCCCCCCTACGAGCAGTACGTC.

This clone was seen a few times. The rearrangement links TRBV4-1 to TRBJ1-2; no clear D. This CDR3 has 12 amino acids. Germline CDR1 reads MGHRA; CDR2 reads YSYEKL. Trimming removed 1 base from V and 2 bases from J, with 2 bases in between. CDR3 sequence reads: CASSQVNYGYTF. CDR3 nucleotides: TGCGCCAGCAGCCAAGTAAACTATGGCTACACCTTC.

The V and J genes are TRBV11-2 and TRBJ2-7; D not certain. CDR3 length equals 14 residues. Germline assignment: CDR1 SGHAT and CDR2 FQNNGV. The V end was cut by 5 bases, the J end by 0 bases, with 11 bases between. The CDR3 sequence: CASSPSHSSYEQYV. The CDR3 DNA follows: TGTGCCAGCAGCCCTTCACATTCCTCCTACGAGCAGTACGTC.

V and J are TRBV4-2 and TRBJ2-1; 9 nucleotides align to TRBD1. Germline V lookup: CDR1 LGHNA, CDR2 YNFKEQ. Trimming cost V 4 bases and J 4 bases; bases outside gene matches: 8. CDR3 size: 16 residues. Here the CDR3 DNA reads TGTGCCAGCAGCCCAGGAGGGGGACAGGGTTACAATGAGCAGTTCTTC. The encoded protein is CASSPGGGQGYNEQFF.

The V gene is TRBV2, the J gene TRBJ2-5; the D gene is possibly TRBD2 (5 bases). This CDR3 contains 13 residues. Trimming left V 7 bases short and J 5 bases short, with 14 bases between. Germline CDR1 is SNHLY and CDR2 is FYNNEI. DNA for the CDR3: TGTGCCAGCATTGGCGGGTTGATGGAGACCCAGTACTTC. Protein product: CASIGGLMETQYF.

The chain combines TRBV21-1 with TRBJ1-5; TRBD1, as called in the table, went unchecked against the DNA. TRBV21-1 constitutes a pseudogene. The CDR3 has 21 amino acids. CDR3 coding DNA: TGTGCCAGCAGCGAAGGAGTGATCACCGGATGGGAACAGGGATGGGATCAGCCCCAGCATTTT. The encoded protein is CASSEGVITGWEQGWDQPQHF.

The chain joins TRBV9 to TRBJ2-7; no reliable D call. V dropped 2 bases and J dropped 0 bases, with 12 bases sitting between them. This CDR3 region has 15 residues. Germline V CDR1 and CDR2: SGDLS, YYNGEE. The CDR3 DNA sequence: TGTGCCAGCAGCGTCGTCTGTCCCCTCTCCTACGAGCAGTACGTC. Encoded protein: CASSVVCPLSYEQYV.

The chain recombines TRBV10-2 with TRBJ2-5; possible D gene TRBD1, 5 bases. The CDR3 consists of 15 residues. V gave up 0 bases and J gave up 1 base, with 9 bases separating them. Germline CDR1 WSHSY, CDR2 SAAADI. Here the CDR3 DNA reads TGCGCCAGCAGTGAGTCGCCAGGGTCCCAAGAGACCCAGTACTTC. Its translation: CASSESPGSQETQYF.

The rearrangement links TRBV5-4 to TRBJ1-5, with 9 bases fitting TRBD1. After removal of 3 bases from V and 6 bases from J, the junction contained 1 base not matched to a gene. CDR1 and CDR2 from the germline V gene are SGHNT and YYREEE (reference sequence). The CDR3 is 13 amino acids. CDR3 residues: CASSSGQGQPQHF. CDR3 nucleotides: TGTGCCAGCAGCTCGGGACAGGGTCAGCCCCAGCATTTT.

The rearrangement links TRBV6-1 to TRBJ2-5; a weak D match, TRBD2 (6 bases). This CDR3 has 16 residues. Per the germline V gene, CDR1 is MNHNS and CDR2 is SASEGT. Trimming took off 4 bases at V and 5 bases at J, with 20 bases between the two ends. The CDR3 protein is CASSVATAGLAETQYF. As DNA, the CDR3 is TGTGCCAGCAGTGTAGCTACGGCCGGCCTAGCGGAGACCCAGTACTTC.

The chain is built from TRBV30 and TRBJ1-6; a weak D match, TRBD1 (5 bases). This CDR3 is 15 amino acids long. Trimming took off 5 bases at V and 10 bases at J, with 21 bases between the two ends. The germline CDR1 and CDR2 sequences are GTSNPN and SVGIG (reference sequence). The CDR3 DNA follows: TGTGCCTGGTCCTCGACCGGAGGGGAGCGGTCACCCCTCCACTTT. This gives the protein CAWSSTGGERSPLHF. Drawing the rest from reference TRBV30 and TRBJ1-6, the complete variable domain is SQTIHQWPATLVQPVGSPLSLECTVEGTSNPNLYWYRQAAGRGLQLLFYSVGIGQISSEVPQNLSASRPQDRQFILSSKKLLLSDSGFYLCAWSSTGGERSPLHFGNGTRLTVT.

The chain uses TRBV7-3 and TRBJ2-5; D may be TRBD2 (7 bases). The CDR3 extends over 15 amino acids. Trimming left V 2 bases short and J 0 bases short, with 10 bases between. The germline gives CDR1 SGHTA, CDR2 FQGTGA. The CDR3 spells CASSLLGGHQETQYF. Here the CDR3 DNA reads TGTGCCAGCAGCTTATTGGGGGGGCACCAAGAGACCCAGTACTTC.

The chain is built from TRBV11-2 and TRBJ1-2, with 12 bases aligning to TRBD1. The germline CDR1 and CDR2 sequences are SGHAT and FQNNGV. The J segment lost 8 bases and the V segment lost 1 base, leaving 8 bases of the junction unmatched. The CDR3 length is 16 residues. CDR3 bases: TGTGCCAGCAGCTTAGGACTGGGACAGGGGGCGTGGGGCTACACCTTC. Its translation is CASSLGLGQGAWGYTF.

The V and J genes are TRBV3-1 (or the pseudogene TRBV3-2) and TRBJ1-2; 9 bases are shared with TRBD1. V lost 4 bases, J lost 10 bases, and 16 bases stayed unmatched. The CDR3 extends over 16 amino acids. Germline CDR1 reads LGHDT; CDR2 reads YNNKEL (reference sequence). The CDR3 nucleotides are TGTGCCAGCAGCCCCCCCTACCGGGACAGGGAAGTGGTCTACACCTTC. Residues: CASSPPYRDREVVYTF.

The chain couples TRBV6-5 to TRBJ2-3; D possibly corresponds to TRBD1 (5 bases). From germline, CDR1 is MNHEY and CDR2 SVGAGI. This CDR3 has 14 amino acids. Trimming pared 2 bases from V and 2 bases from J, leaving 8 bases between. CDR3 coding DNA: TGTGCCAGCAGTTACGGGGCCCTCACAGATACGCAGTATTTT. This codes for CASSYGALTDTQYF.

This chain uses TRBV11-2 with TRBJ1-1; the match to TRBD1 covers 7 bases. Per the germline V gene, CDR1 is SGHAT and CDR2 is FQNNGV. Trimming at V came to 7 bases and at J to 1 base, leaving 9 bases not matched to a gene. CDR3 length equals 15 residues. CDR3 DNA: TGTGCCAGCATACAGACAGGGTCTCAGAACACTGAAGCTTTCTTT. Residues: CASIQTGSQNTEAFF.